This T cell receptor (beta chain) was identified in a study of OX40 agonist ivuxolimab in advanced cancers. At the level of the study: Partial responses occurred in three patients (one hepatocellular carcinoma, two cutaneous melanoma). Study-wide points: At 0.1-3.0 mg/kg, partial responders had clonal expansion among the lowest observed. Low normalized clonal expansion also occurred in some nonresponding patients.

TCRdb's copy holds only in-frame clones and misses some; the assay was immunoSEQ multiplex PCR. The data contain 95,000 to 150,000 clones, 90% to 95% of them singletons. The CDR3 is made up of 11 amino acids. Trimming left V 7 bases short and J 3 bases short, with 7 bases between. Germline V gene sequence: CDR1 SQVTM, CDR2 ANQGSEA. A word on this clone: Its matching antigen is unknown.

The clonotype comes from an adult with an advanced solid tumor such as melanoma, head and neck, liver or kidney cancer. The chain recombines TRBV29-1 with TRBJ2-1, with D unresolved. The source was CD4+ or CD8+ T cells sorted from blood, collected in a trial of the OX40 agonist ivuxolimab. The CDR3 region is CSGWDYNEQFF. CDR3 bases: TGCAGCGGGTGGGACTACAATGAGCAGTTCTTC.